The clone carrying this T cell receptor beta chain has a handful of counts. Its antigen is not known. TCRdb called the 5' RACE reads again in MiXCR, with one record for every CDR3 protein. The sample comprises some 440,000 distinct CDR3 sequences, 20% to 25% of which are singletons, and 2.9% rests with the top ten. Germline lookup yields CDR1 LGHNT and CDR2 FRNRAP. The CDR3 covers 13 residues. Trimming shortened V by 0 bases and J by 7 bases, and 7 bases separated the two germline ends. These data originate in a study of identical twins. Study-level points and caveats: Twin sharing of out-of-frame TCR alpha was underestimated by models in monozygotic pairs.

The same data also contributed to another study, on T cells expressing NK-cell markers. That paper states: All TCR beta repertoires analysed originated from sorted CD3+CD56+NKG2C+, CD3+CD56+NKG2C- and CD3+CD56-NKG2C+ T cells.

The V gene is TRBV12-5, the J gene TRBJ2-1; possibly TRBD1 or TRBD2 for D (5 bases each). The sequence was collected from a young woman in good health. The sample consisted of CD4+ T cells sorted from blood. The CDR3 protein is CASGLVGENEQFF. The CDR3 nucleotides are TGTGCTAGTGGTTTGGTAGGGGAGAATGAGCAGTTCTTC.